This T cell receptor (beta chain) was identified in a study of beta chain features in type 1 diabetes. The wider study: No age, gender or cell yield differences were seen between patients and healthy donors. The study, taken as a whole, reports: For Type 1 diabetes patients, all four CD4+ subsets carried TCRB CDR3s that were moderately but significantly shorter.

Via CD45RO/CCR7/CD25/CD127/CD95/CD27, cells of the CD4+ naive, central memory, regulatory and stem cell-like memory subsets were sorted. In this sample, this clone turned up a few times. The target antigen is unknown. cDNA synthesis used the whole RNA isolate, giving expressed TCRB sequences. Sequencing was performed with immunoSEQ multiplex PCR; in TCRdb, only in-frame clones are kept and a portion is missing. The sample has about 660,000 clones; more than 13% are singletons. Sequences were obtained from naive CD4+ T cells from blood. This clonotype was sampled from a young man with type 1 diabetes.

This CDR3 is CASTLRGGRDTGELFF. CDR3 sequence (DNA): TGTGCCAGCACTCTGAGAGGGGGTCGGGACACCGGGGAGCTGTTTTTT. This chain joins TRBV9 and TRBJ2-2; a possible D gene is TRBD1 (6 bases). Germline lookup yields CDR1 SGDLS and CDR2 YYNGEE. The CDR3 runs 16 residues. The germline V and J ends were trimmed by 6 bases and 3 bases, with 18 bases remaining between them.